Listed here is a single T cell receptor beta chain. Its antigen is not identified. The record originates from a study of cytomegalovirus exposure and HLA in healthy donors. General observations from the study: Sequencing artifact likely explains a cluster of highly shared sequence variants. In a later analysis, TCR beta V- and J-gene trimming was associated with a missense DCLRE1C variant.

Researchers ran the PCR with 60 Vbeta and 13 Jbeta primers. Repertoires were generated with immunoSEQ multiplex PCR, while TCRdb's copy carries only in-frame clones and drops some. The table includes tens of thousands of clones, 82% detected once. The sample was PBMCs. The clonotype originates from a man in his fifties or sixties in good health and CMV-seronegative.

The CDR3 spells CASSMARSSYEQYF. CDR3 nucleotide sequence: TGTGCCAGTAGCATGGCGCGGTCCTCCTACGAGCAGTACTTC. The rearrangement uses TRBV19 and TRBJ2-7; D uncertain. From germline, CDR1 is LNHDA and CDR2 SQIVND (reference sequence). The CDR3 is made up of 14 amino acids. Trimming pared 6 bases from V and 0 bases from J, leaving 12 bases between.